Listed below are T cell receptor beta chains from one sample, sequenced in a study of cytomegalovirus exposure and HLA in healthy donors. Sequencing was performed with immunoSEQ multiplex PCR; in TCRdb, only in-frame clones are kept and a portion is missing. Among about 170,000 clones listed, 71% were seen once. Sequenced input: PBMCs. These receptors were collected from a girl aged 5-17 years in good health and CMV-seronegative. Both conserved end residues are part of each CDR3. Size tells how often a clone was seen (once, few, many) or the class of an expanded clone, and some rows leave it out.

size	V	J	CDR3
.	TRBV19	TRBJ1-4	CATTETGTGYEKLFF
few	TRBV7-9	TRBJ2-5	CASSEGQAMYQETQYF
once	TRBV28	TRBJ1-4	CASSFSATNEKLFF
.	TRBV10-1	TRBJ2-3	CASKGQGTDTQYF
.	TRBV7-3	TRBJ1-2	CASTQGAGNYGYTF
few	TRBV13	TRBJ1-6	CASSGQGRHSPLHF
.	TRBV5-6	TRBJ2-3	CASSWRGGLTDTQYF
.	TRBV6-1	TRBJ1-5	CASSHPGGDQPQHF
.	TRBV19	TRBJ1-5	CASSGTGAQPQHF
.	TRBV30	TRBJ1-4	CAWSGDSLNEKLFF
.	TRBV10-3	TRBJ1-2	CAIRRDRSFYGYTF
once	TRBV5-1	TRBJ2-1	CASSQQPGYEQFF
once	TRBV6-1	TRBJ2-3	CASTGRGGSTDTQYF
.	TRBV6-5	TRBJ1-2	CASSSSGGSYGYTF
.	TRBV6-5	TRBJ1-3	CASSFGQGGNTIYF
few	TRBV7-6	TRBJ1-2	CASSYQPPHVTGLNYGYTF
.	TRBV6-6	TRBJ2-1	CASRPQGPSFFF
once	TRBV2	TRBJ2-1	CASTRDSVVRFF
.	TRBV19	TRBJ1-1	CASSIGANTEAFF
.	TRBV7-9	TRBJ1-1	CASSLSQDTEAFF
few	TRBV6-1	TRBJ2-1	CASSGHESSYNEQFF
.	TRBV7-9	TRBJ1-2	CASSFARGVGYTF
.	TRBV2	TRBJ2-5	CASTQRTGVYETQYF
few	TRBV6-1	TRBJ1-2	CASSEGRVRGYTF
.	TRBV2	TRBJ1-1	CASSVRGGFAEAFF
few	TRBV7-6	TRBJ1-3	CASSPLSEGVGNTIYF